One sample yielded the 27 T cell receptor beta chains listed below, sequenced in a study of blood T cell repertoires in COVID-19 (TCRdb year 2020). To prepare the library, the immunoSEQ multiplex PCR assay was applied. This immuneACCESS table, as held by TCRdb, lists in-frame sequences with V and J called but not all clones. Of the missing ones, under half trace to an unresolved V gene in checked studies; the others have no known cause. Counted in this sample were under 450,000 clones; approximately 90% of them appeared once. The ten biggest clones cover 0.86% of the sample. The source material was PBMCs or T cells enriched from blood (not recorded which). The receptor source for this set is a woman between 40 and 55 years old who had been exposed to COVID-19.

The gene calls are TRBV2 and TRBJ1-2; TRBD1 agrees at 11 bases. This CDR3 spans 14 amino acids. Germline V gene data show CDR1 as SNHLY and CDR2 as FYNNEI. J was trimmed by 6 bases and V by 1 base; bases with no gene match: 1. As DNA, the CDR3 is TGTGCCAGCAGTGAAGGGACAGGGGGCCATGGCTACACCTTC. It yields the protein CASSEGTGGHGYTF.

This clone came up once. The chain is built from TRBV5-4 and TRBJ2-7; no definite D call. Trimming cost V 0 bases and J 3 bases, with 10 bases left between them. This CDR3 contains 14 residues. Germline loops: CDR1 SGHNT, CDR2 YYREEE (reference sequence). The CDR3 DNA is TGTGCCAGCAGCTTGGAACCCACCAGCTACGAGCAGTACTTC. As protein: CASSLEPTSYEQYF.

This clone has a single count. V is TRBV19 and J is TRBJ2-2, with a weak D call TRBD2 (5 bases). The CDR3 is 16 residues long. Trimming shortened V by 3 bases and J by 0 bases, and 11 bases separated the two germline ends. The germline V gene has CDR1 LNHDA and CDR2 SQIVND (reference sequence). CDR3 coding DNA: TGTGCCAGTAGTATCCGGCTGGACTCGAACACCGGGGAGCTGTTTTTT. Translated, it gives CASSIRLDSNTGELFF.

Concerning this clone: One end of the junction is discordant with germline, which a read error may explain. The genes are TRBV5-1 and TRBJ1-1, with a weak D call TRBD1 (6 bases). Germline lookup yields CDR1 SGHRS and CDR2 YFSETQ. The CDR3 is 14 amino acids. CDR3 region: CARSRGRGVTEAFF. CDR3 in DNA: TGCGCCCGCAGCCGGGGGCGGGGGGTCACTGAAGCTTTCTTT.

CDR3 residues: CASSLEGFRGTNEKLFF. CDR3 DNA sequence: TGTGCCAGCAGCTTAGAAGGTTTCAGGGGGACTAATGAAAAACTGTTTTTT. The V call is TRBV11-2, the J call TRBJ1-4; 7 bases line up with TRBD1. The V segment lost 0 bases and the J segment 2 bases; nucleotides outside the gene matches: 6. Germline V gene sequence: CDR1 SGHAT, CDR2 FQNNGV. The CDR3 is made up of 17 amino acids.

This chain joins TRBV10-1 and TRBJ1-1; TRBD1 matches at 8 bases. V trimming: 5 bases; J trimming: 5 bases; junction bases outside the gene matches: 7. Germline CDR1 is WNHNN and CDR2 is SYGVQD (reference sequence). The CDR3 covers 14 residues. The CDR3: CASSSGQGLTEAFF. CDR3 nucleotides: TGCGCCAGCAGTTCTGGACAGGGATTGACTGAAGCTTTCTTT.

This rearrangement joins TRBV10-2 to TRBJ1-1, with 9 bases matching TRBD1. The germline CDR1 and CDR2 sequences are WSHSY and SAAADI. The CDR3 is made up of 13 amino acids. Unmatched junction bases numbered 4, after V lost 7 bases and J lost 4 bases. The DNA of the CDR3 is TGCGCCAGCAACGGACAGGGGCGCACTGAAGCTTTCTTT. Residues: CASNGQGRTEAFF.

This chain joins TRBV3-1 (or the pseudogene TRBV3-2) and TRBJ1-2, with 8 bases aligning to TRBD1. The CDR3 runs to 13 residues. Trimming took 3 bases from V and 5 from J; bases not matched to a gene: 2. CDR1 is LGHDT, CDR2 YNNKEL, per germline (reference sequence). The CDR3 sequence: CASSQGQAYGYTF. Written as DNA, the CDR3 is TGTGCCAGCAGCCAGGGACAGGCATATGGCTACACCTTC.

The chain is built from TRBV14 and TRBJ1-1; D is undetermined. CDR1 and CDR2 from the germline V gene are SGHDN and FVKESK. V was shortened by 8 bases and J by 1 base, with 8 bases between the two germline ends. The CDR3 contains 12 residues. CDR3 sequence (DNA): TGTGCCAGCTCCATCGGGAACACTGAAGCTTTCTTT. This encodes CASSIGNTEAFF.

The chain has TRBV27 and TRBJ2-1; 13 bases align to TRBD2. Trimming removed 8 bases from V and 8 bases from J; junction bases left unmatched: 9. The CDR3 totals 15 residues. CDR1 MNHEY and CDR2 SMNVEV come from the germline V gene (reference sequence). DNA for the CDR3: TGTGCCAGCCACCCCTCGACTAGCGGGAGGTATGAGCAGTTCTTC. This encodes CASHPSTSGRYEQFF.

The chain couples TRBV7-9 to TRBJ1-4; 8 bases fit TRBD1. J lost 5 bases, V lost 5 bases, and 10 bases had no gene match. The germline V gene has CDR1 SEHNR and CDR2 FQNEAQ (reference sequence). This CDR3 has 16 amino acids. The CDR3 loop reads CASSLLTGTGNEKLFF. The CDR3 DNA reads as TGTGCCAGCAGCCTTCTAACCGGGACAGGCAATGAAAAACTGTTTTTT.

The genes are TRBV10-3 and TRBJ1-2; D gene uncertain. Trimming cost V 6 bases and J 4 bases, with 12 bases left between them. Looked up from germline, CDR1 is ENHRY and CDR2 is SYGVKD. CDR3 length equals 13 residues. CDR3 DNA sequence: TGTGCCATCAGAGTGGCCCGGGGCTATGGCTACACCTTC. Its protein product is CAIRVARGYGYTF.

The J gene is TRBJ2-3, the V gene TRBV5-1; possible D gene TRBD1, 6 bases. Looked up from germline, CDR1 is SGHRS and CDR2 is YFSETQ. The CDR3 length is 15 residues. V lost 0 bases, J lost 8 bases, and 16 bases lay in between. The CDR3 sequence is CASSLEGHQEGTQYF. In DNA, the CDR3 is TGCGCCAGCAGCTTGGAGGGACACCAGGAAGGTACGCAGTATTTT.

The rearrangement joins TRBV11-2 to TRBJ2-1; no definite D call. Germline V lookup: CDR1 SGHAT, CDR2 FQNNGV. CDR3 size: 15 residues. V lost 2 bases to trimming and J lost 4 bases, with 12 bases between them. The CDR3 reads CASSLRVSTYNEQFF. The CDR3 DNA is TGTGCCAGCAGCTTACGGGTCTCCACATACAATGAGCAGTTCTTC.

The V gene is TRBV20-1, the J gene TRBJ2-7, with 10 bases lining up with TRBD2. CDR1 and CDR2 (germline): DFQATT, SNEGSKA (reference sequence). The ends lost 3 bases at V and 1 base at J; junction bases unmatched: 3. This CDR3 is built from 14 residues. CDR3 DNA sequence: TGCAGTGCTAGTTTGACTAGCGGGTCCTACGAGCAGTACTTC. Its translation: CSASLTSGSYEQYF.

The V and J genes are TRBV5-1 and TRBJ2-5; 8 nucleotides match TRBD1. This CDR3 contains 15 residues. Germline-derived CDR1 and CDR2 are SGHRS and YFSETQ. V lost 0 bases and J lost 1; bases outside the gene matches: 2. CDR3 bases: TGCGCCAGCAGCTTGGCAGGGGGCCTCCAAGAGACCCAGTACTTC. This sequence encodes CASSLAGGLQETQYF.

The table lists this clone with a count of one. The rearrangement uses TRBV3-1 (or the pseudogene TRBV3-2) and TRBJ2-2; no firm D call. Trimming removed 3 bases at V and 4 bases at J, with 3 bases between. This CDR3 has 12 amino acids. Per germline, CDR1 LGHDT and CDR2 YNNKEL (reference sequence). DNA for the CDR3: TGTGCCAGCAGCCACTCCACCGGGGAGCTGTTTTTT. The encoded protein is CASSHSTGELFF.

The rearrangement links TRBV6-6 to TRBJ1-5; 7 positions agree with TRBD1. The CDR3 has 14 amino acids. V shed 6 bases and J 4 bases; nucleotides not matched to a gene: 6. Germline assignment: CDR1 MNHNY and CDR2 SVGAGI (reference sequence). The CDR3 reads CASSDTGVNQPQHF. The CDR3 nucleotides read TGTGCCAGCAGCGATACAGGGGTTAATCAGCCCCAGCATTTT.

This clone was seen only once. The V call is TRBV5-1, the J call TRBJ1-1, with 9 nucleotides matching TRBD1. The CDR3 length is 14 residues. J gave up 10 bases and V 3 bases, and 10 bases lay outside the gene matches. Germline V lookup: CDR1 SGHRS, CDR2 YFSETQ. The CDR3 sequence: CASSWGTGRLGAFF. For the CDR3, the DNA is TGCGCCAGCAGCTGGGGGACAGGGCGCCTAGGAGCTTTCTTT.

V is TRBV18 and J is TRBJ1-1, with no clear D. This CDR3 contains 12 residues. The germline V gene has CDR1 KGHSH and CDR2 LQKENI. The V end lost 10 bases, the J end lost 3 bases, and 12 bases lay between the germline ends. This CDR3 reads CATASRDTEAFF. The CDR3, as DNA: TGTGCCACCGCTTCGAGGGACACTGAAGCTTTCTTT.

This clone is a singleton in its sample. The V call is TRBV6-1, the J call TRBJ1-6; 7 bases fit TRBD1. V gave up 2 bases and J gave up 3 bases; unmatched junction bases: 4. Per germline, CDR1 MNHNS and CDR2 SASEGT. The CDR3 is 16 amino acids. CDR3 protein: CASSELQGGYNSPLHF. CDR3 DNA sequence: TGTGCCAGCAGTGAACTGCAGGGGGGCTATAATTCACCCCTCCACTTT.

The chain has TRBV2 and TRBJ2-1; TRBD2 is a possible D gene (6 bases). Trimming removed 5 bases from V and 9 bases from J, with 17 bases in between. CDR3 length equals 14 residues. Per germline, CDR1 SNHLY and CDR2 FYNNEI. This chain's CDR3 is CASSRGTYLGEQFF. Written as DNA, the CDR3 is TGTGCCAGCAGTCGCGGGACCTACCTTGGTGAGCAGTTCTTC.

The V gene is TRBV24-1, the J gene TRBJ2-1, with 9 nucleotides matching TRBD1. Losses at the gene ends were 4 bases for V and 7 bases for J; bases not matched to a gene: 10. This CDR3 is built from 16 residues. Germline-derived CDR1 and CDR2 are KGHDR and SFDVKD. The CDR3 bases are TGTGCCACCAGTGACTTTACCGGGACAGGGTTAAATGAGCAGTTCTTC. Protein product: CATSDFTGTGLNEQFF.

The chain is built from TRBV24-1 and TRBJ2-7; 7 nucleotides match TRBD1. CDR3 length equals 15 residues. Germline V gene data show CDR1 as KGHDR and CDR2 as SFDVKD. With V trimmed by 2 bases and J by 5 bases, 8 bases remained unmatched. The CDR3 DNA sequence: TGTGCCACCAGTGATTCTCGCAGGGGGTTAAACGAGCAGTACTTC. This gives the protein CATSDSRRGLNEQYF.

The J gene is TRBJ1-2, the V gene TRBV28; D is unresolved. Germline V gene lookup returns CDR1 MDHEN and CDR2 SYDVKM. CDR3 length: 12 amino acids. V lost 8 bases and J 8 bases, leaving 15 bases between the germline ends. The CDR3, as DNA: TGTGCCAGCGGCTACACTCCGGGAGGCTACACCTTC. Its translation: CASGYTPGGYTF.

The J gene is TRBJ1-2, the V gene TRBV24-1, with a tentative D call TRBD1 (6 bases). V lost 2 bases and J 0 bases, leaving 12 bases between the germline ends. This CDR3 contains 16 residues. Germline values: CDR1 KGHDR, CDR2 SFDVKD. CDR3 residues: CATSDSGQRSNYGYTF. As DNA, the CDR3 is TGTGCCACCAGTGATTCCGGACAGCGATCTAACTATGGCTACACCTTC.

The V call is TRBV12-3 or TRBV12-4, the J call TRBJ1-2, with TRBD1 identical over 7 bases. The CDR3 is made up of 13 amino acids. V lost 3 bases, J lost 6 bases, and 4 bases stayed unmatched. CDR3 residues: CASSLRDSNGYTF. CDR3 coding DNA: TGTGCCAGCAGTTTGAGGGACAGTAATGGCTACACCTTC.